Listed below are T cell receptor beta chains from one sample, sequenced in a study of T cells in Graves' hyperthyroidism and ophthalmopathy. TCRdb ran MiXCR on the multiplex PCR reads and lists one entry per CDR3 protein. The profile shows approximately 590,000 distinct CDR3 sequences, 15% to 19% of them singletons. Input material: blood. The receptors here all came from a woman under 40 with Graves' hyperthyroidism. Each CDR3 is given with its conserved first and last residue. The D gene is left open where the match is weak. Some rows have no size entry. The others give once, few or many, or a class for an expanded clone.

D,J,size,V,CDR3,DNA
NA,TRBJ1-1,many,TRBV30,CAWSNWGTEAFF,TGTGCCTGGAGTAATTGGGGCACTGAAGCTTTCTTT
NA,TRBJ1-1,many,TRBV7-6,CASSFRAGLTNTEAFF,TGTGCCAGCAGCTTTAGGGCAGGCTTAACGAACACTGAAGCTTTCTTT
NA,TRBJ2-7,NA,TRBV20-1,CSAPAPYEQYF,TGCAGTGCCCCGGCACCCTACGAGCAGTACTTC
TRBD1,TRBJ1-4,few,TRBV4-2,CASSPRTGENEKLFF,TGTGCCAGCAGCCCACGGACAGGAGAGAATGAAAAACTGTTTTTT
TRBD2,TRBJ2-3,many,TRBV27,CASSLGAGGPADTQYF,TGTGCCAGCAGTTTAGGGGCGGGAGGGCCTGCAGATACGCAGTATTTT
NA,TRBJ2-5,few,TRBV11-2,CASSNWDGAGETQYF,TGTGCCAGCAGCAACTGGGACGGTGCTGGAGAGACCCAGTACTTC
TRBD1,TRBJ2-3,many,TRBV20-1,CSADPGQGTDTQYF,TGCAGTGCTGATCCCGGACAGGGCACAGATACGCAGTATTTT
TRBD1,TRBJ1-5,many,TRBV28,CARVLGGGVGNQPQHF,TGTGCCAGGGTCTTGGGAGGGGGCGTCGGCAATCAGCCCCAGCATTTT
TRBD2,TRBJ2-7,many,TRBV7-9,CASSLEVGVAGGSSYEQYF,TGTGCCAGCAGCTTAGAGGTGGGGGTAGCGGGAGGCTCTAGCTACGAGCAGTACTTC
NA,TRBJ1-1,few,TRBV5-1,CASSLTHDEAFF,TGCGCCAGCAGCTTGACTCATGACGAAGCTTTCTTT
NA,TRBJ2-7,NA,TRBV10-3,CAISESSNEQYF,TGTGCCATCAGTGAGTCGAGTAACGAGCAGTACTTC
NA,TRBJ2-6,many,TRBV15,CATSRLLPGANVLTF,TGTGCCACCAGCAGATTACTTCCTGGGGCCAACGTCCTGACTTTC
NA,TRBJ2-7,many,TRBV6-5,CASSYNRDHYEQYF,TGTGCCAGCAGTTACAACCGGGACCACTACGAGCAGTACTTC
TRBD2,TRBJ2-3,few,TRBV4-2,CASSQVPSGSDTQYF,TGTGCCAGCAGCCAAGTACCTAGCGGGAGCGATACGCAGTATTTT
NA,TRBJ2-7,NA,TRBV4-1,CASSQDLVQGSHEQYF,TGCGCCAGCAGCCAAGATCTGGTTCAGGGGAGCCACGAGCAGTACTTC
NA,TRBJ1-1,many,TRBV6-6,CASSYSGGEAFF,TGTGCCAGCAGTTACTCGGGCGGTGAAGCTTTCTTT
TRBD2,TRBJ2-5,many,TRBV11-2,CASSSGLAGVLETQYF,TGTGCCAGCAGCTCGGGACTAGCGGGAGTATTAGAGACCCAGTACTTC
NA,TRBJ2-1,NA,TRBV10-3,CAITMDTYYNEQFF,TGTGCCATCACCATGGACACATACTACAATGAGCAGTTCTTC
NA,TRBJ1-4,few,TRBV27,CASGTGRRLFF,TGTGCCAGCGGAACAGGGAGGCGACTGTTTTTT
TRBD2,TRBJ2-1,few,TRBV27,CASRILAGSYNEQFF,TGTGCCAGCAGAATTCTAGCGGGATCTTACAATGAGCAGTTCTTC
TRBD1,TRBJ1-4,few,TRBV12-3/TRBV12-4,CASSRDRGTITTNEKLFF,TGTGCCAGCAGCCGGGACAGGGGTACCATCACAACTAATGAAAAACTGTTTTTT
TRBD1,TRBJ2-7,many,TRBV28,CASIQGAGEQYF,TGTGCCAGCATACAGGGGGCGGGGGAGCAGTACTTC
NA,TRBJ2-6,NA,TRBV5-1,CASSLAARTPSGANVLTF,TGCGCCAGCAGCTTGGCCGCCAGGACCCCTTCTGGGGCCAACGTCCTGACTTTC
NA,TRBJ1-1,many,TRBV6-5,CASSYRRGFDMNTEAFF,TGTGCCAGCAGTTACCGCAGGGGATTCGACATGAACACTGAAGCTTTCTTT
TRBD2,TRBJ2-3,many,TRBV11-3,CASSDQRENTDTQYF,TGTGCCAGCAGCGACCAGCGGGAAAACACAGATACGCAGTATTTT
NA,TRBJ1-2,NA,TRBV6-1,CASRGAANYGYTF,TGTGCCAGCAGGGGTGCAGCGAACTATGGCTACACCTTC
NA,TRBJ2-1,NA,TRBV20-1,CSARAAVAYNEQFF,TGCAGTGCTAGAGCGGCGGTGGCCTACAATGAGCAGTTCTTC
TRBD2,TRBJ2-5,many,TRBV20-1,CSGRTSSQETQYF,TGCAGTGGCAGGACTAGTAGCCAAGAGACCCAGTACTTC
TRBD1,TRBJ1-6,NA,TRBV6-1,CASSLRDRADSPLHF,TGTGCCAGCAGTCTTCGGGACAGGGCGGATTCACCCCTCCACTTT
NA,TRBJ2-3,once,TRBV9,CASSAEEAGADTQYF,TGTGCCAGCAGCGCAGAAGAGGCTGGAGCAGATACGCAGTATTTT
NA,TRBJ2-4,NA,TRBV20-1,CSAGLQTAAKNIQYF,TGCAGTGCTGGACTTCAGACAGCTGCCAAAAACATTCAGTACTTC
TRBD1,TRBJ1-2,many,TRBV12-3/TRBV12-4,CASSRGLTGIGYTF,TGTGCCAGCAGTCGAGGCCTGACAGGGATCGGCTACACCTTC
NA,TRBJ2-3,many,TRBV11-1,CASSLLRDVYTDTQYF,TGTGCCAGCAGCTTACTGCGGGACGTATACACAGATACGCAGTATTTT
NA,TRBJ2-2,many,TRBV2,CASSDLAFGELFF,TGTGCCAGCAGCGACCTAGCGTTCGGGGAGCTGTTTTTT
NA,TRBJ1-5,many,TRBV28,CASSLGVNQPQHF,TGTGCCAGCAGTTTAGGGGTCAATCAGCCCCAGCATTTT
TRBD1,TRBJ2-1,many,TRBV2,CASRSGTVSYNEQFF,TGTGCCAGCAGGTCCGGGACAGTCTCCTACAATGAGCAGTTCTTC
TRBD1,TRBJ1-1,many,TRBV2,CASDRTGVTEAFF,TGTGCCAGCGATAGGACAGGGGTGACTGAAGCTTTCTTT
NA,TRBJ2-1,few,TRBV25-1,CASSTYSGRYNEQFF,TGTGCCAGCAGTACCTACAGCGGGCGGTACAATGAGCAGTTCTTC
TRBD2,TRBJ2-1,many,TRBV2,CASSEFGLAPYNEQFF,TGTGCCAGCAGTGAATTCGGACTAGCTCCTTACAATGAGCAGTTCTTC
TRBD1,TRBJ2-1,many,TRBV5-6,CASSSTGGTYNEQFF,TGTGCCAGCAGCTCGACAGGGGGCACGTACAATGAGCAGTTCTTC
TRBD1,TRBJ2-5,NA,TRBV5-1,CASSLGQGWEETQYF,TGCGCCAGCAGCTTGGGACAGGGATGGGAAGAGACCCAGTACTTC
TRBD2,TRBJ2-7,few,TRBV18,CASSPGASGYYEQYF,TGTGCCAGCTCACCAGGAGCTAGCGGCTACTACGAGCAGTACTTC
NA,TRBJ2-1,NA,TRBV20-1,CSARVLATTPSYNEQFF,TGCAGTGCTAGAGTTCTAGCGACAACGCCTTCCTACAATGAGCAGTTCTTC
TRBD1,TRBJ2-1,NA,TRBV29-1,CSVGQGLSNEQFF,TGCAGCGTTGGACAGGGGTTGAGCAATGAGCAGTTCTTC
TRBD2,TRBJ2-3,NA,TRBV20-1,CSGAGGSRDTQYF,TGCAGTGGCGCGGGAGGGAGCCGAGATACGCAGTATTTT
TRBD2,TRBJ2-7,NA,TRBV20-1,CSVSTTSGTAHEQYF,TGCAGTGTCTCAACCACTAGCGGGACTGCCCACGAGCAGTACTTC
NA,TRBJ2-7,few,TRBV2,CANGGDSSCEQYF,TGTGCCAACGGGGGGGACAGCTCCTGCGAGCAGTACTTC
NA,TRBJ2-7,many,TRBV7-2,CASSLGGGGTYEQYF,TGTGCCAGCAGCTTAGGGGGAGGGGGGACCTACGAGCAGTACTTC
TRBD2,TRBJ2-2,few,TRBV28,CASNGGTGLENTGELFF,TGTGCCAGCAATGGGGGAACCGGACTAGAGAACACCGGGGAGCTGTTTTTT
NA,TRBJ1-1,few,TRBV6-1,CASSKLTGMDTEAFF,TGTGCCAGCAGTAAATTGACAGGCATGGACACTGAAGCTTTCTTT
TRBD1,TRBJ1-2,many,TRBV15,CATSRDRGYDYGYTF,TGTGCCACCAGCAGAGACAGGGGGTATGACTATGGCTACACCTTC
NA,TRBJ2-5,few,TRBV5-1,CASSLEVNAGQETQYF,TGCGCCAGCAGCTTGGAAGTGAACGCCGGTCAAGAGACCCAGTACTTC
NA,TRBJ2-3,many,TRBV7-9,CASSLRQAFTDTQYF,TGTGCCAGCAGCTTGAGACAGGCATTCACAGATACGCAGTATTTT
TRBD2,TRBJ2-3,few,TRBV7-9,CASSLGGSSGSDTQYF,TGTGCCAGCAGCTTAGGTGGTTCTAGCGGGAGTGATACGCAGTATTTT
NA,TRBJ2-1,NA,TRBV19,CASSIYADYEQFF,TGTGCCAGTAGTATATATGCAGACTATGAGCAGTTCTTC